This TCR beta chain was retrieved from a study of blood T cell repertoires in COVID-19. In the study overall: Sites across the United States, Italy and Spain contributed samples from acute and convalescent COVID-19. Sample material is recorded as cDNA or gDNA derived from T cells, B-cell-depleted T cells, or PBMCs.

In the original analysis: Reference gene primer amplification gave nucleated cell count estimates. The method was immunoSEQ multiplex PCR; TCRdb's version includes in-frame clones alone and lacks a portion of them. V and J calls and clone size come straight from that table; D and trimming were deduced from the DNA. Here the sample spans about 160,000 clones, about 85% being singletons. The specimen sequenced was peripheral blood. The receptor was derived from a man aged 35 to 55 with acute or convalescent COVID-19.

The CDR3 sequence: CASSLTPTGQSYEQYF. CDR3 nucleotides: TGTGCCAGCAGTTTAACACCGACAGGGCAATCCTACGAGCAGTACTTC. The chain combines TRBV27 with TRBJ2-7; 7 positions match TRBD1. Germline trimming cut 2 bases from V and 1 base from J; bases unmatched to any gene: 8. Germline loops: CDR1 MNHEY, CDR2 SMNVEV (reference sequence). CDR3 length: 16 amino acids.